These 21 T cell receptor beta chains originate from one sample sequenced in a study of identical twins. TCRdb redid the calling of the 5' RACE reads with MiXCR, one entry per CDR3 protein. Among about 240,000 distinct CDR3 sequences listed, about an eighth were seen once. These data also formed part of another study, on yellow fever vaccine responses in identical twins.

The source material was memory (CD45RO+) T cells sorted from blood. All receptors come from a woman between 18 and 30 years old in good health.

This clonotype was seen at least ten times. The gene calls are TRBV9 and TRBJ2-1; 14 positions agree with TRBD2. Germline lookup yields CDR1 SGDLS and CDR2 YYNGEE. CDR3 length: 17 amino acids. The ends lost 4 bases at V and 5 bases at J; junction bases unmatched: 8. CDR3 region: CASSLRTSGGPNNEQFF. As DNA, the CDR3 is TGTGCCAGCAGCCTCAGGACTAGCGGGGGGCCAAACAATGAGCAGTTCTTC.

This clonotype was found many times. The rearrangement joins TRBV29-1 to TRBJ2-1; D not resolved. The CDR3 covers 14 residues. V lost 8 bases to trimming and J lost 4 bases, with 18 bases between them. The germline V gene encodes CDR1 SQVTM and CDR2 ANQGSEA. CDR3 DNA sequence: TGCAGCACTCTAGGGATTGGAGTTTACAATGAGCAGTTCTTC. Its protein product is CSTLGIGVYNEQFF.

This clonotype was picked up a small number of times. The V gene is TRBV25-1, the J gene TRBJ2-3, with 9 nucleotides matching TRBD2. Trimming removed 1 base from V and 6 bases from J; junction bases left unmatched: 8. The CDR3 runs 16 residues. CDR1 and CDR2 from the germline V gene are MGHDK and SYGVNS. CDR3 loop: CASSEFKVLAGDTQYF. The CDR3 DNA reads TGTGCCAGCAGTGAATTCAAGGTGCTAGCGGGGGATACGCAGTATTTT.

The chain uses TRBV4-3 and TRBJ1-2; 9 bases are shared with TRBD1. This CDR3 is built from 17 residues. Trimming at V came to 0 bases and at J to 3 bases, leaving 8 bases not matched to a gene. The germline CDR1 and CDR2 sequences are LGHNA and YSLEER. Here the CDR3 DNA reads TGCGCCAGCAGCCAAGACTCACAGGGGGCCGAGGACTATGGCTACACCTTC. As protein: CASSQDSQGAEDYGYTF.

This clonotype has a handful of counts. The rearrangement links TRBV4-3 to TRBJ2-1; 8 bases align to TRBD2. V shed 0 bases, J shed 0 bases, and the junction held 7 bases outside the gene matches. The CDR3 spans 18 residues. Germline V gene data show CDR1 as LGHNA and CDR2 as YSLEER. The CDR3 DNA reads TGCGCCAGCAGCCAAGATCTCACTAGCGGAGGCTCCTACAATGAGCAGTTCTTC. Its protein is CASSQDLTSGGSYNEQFF.

This clonotype appeared a few times. V gene TRBV9 combines with J gene TRBJ1-5; 9 bases fit TRBD1. Germline lookup yields CDR1 SGDLS and CDR2 YYNGEE. The CDR3 is 16 residues long. With V trimmed by 3 bases and J by 0 bases, 4 bases remained unmatched. CDR3 bases: TGTGCCAGCAGCGGCGGGGGACAGGGTAGCAATCAGCCCCAGCATTTT. Translated: CASSGGGQGSNQPQHF.

In nucleotides, the CDR3 is TGTGCCAGCAGCCCAGCGCAGTCGGGGAAGGTGTTTTTT. Its translation: CASSPAQSGKVFF. The genes are TRBV7-9 and TRBJ1-4; no clear D gene. Germline V CDR1 and CDR2: SEHNR, FQNEAQ (reference sequence). Trimming took 5 bases from V and 15 from J, leaving 19 bases between them. The CDR3 is 13 residues long.

This clonotype was detected many times. The chain is built from TRBV12-3 or TRBV12-4 and TRBJ1-1; unclear D gene. This CDR3 comprises 13 residues. Trimming left V 2 bases short and J 5 bases short, with 9 bases between. CDR3: CASSLKGGTEAFF. CDR3 in DNA: TGTGCCAGCAGTTTAAAGGGTGGGACTGAAGCTTTCTTT.

This chain joins TRBV30 and TRBJ1-5; D is undetermined. In germline, CDR1 is GTSNPN, CDR2 SVGIG (reference sequence). V was cut by 4 bases and J by 2 bases, with 9 bases left in between. The CDR3 sequence is 13 residues long. CDR3 region: CAWTGNGNQPQHF. In nucleotides, the CDR3 is TGTGCCTGGACCGGCAATGGCAATCAGCCCCAGCATTTT.

This chain links TRBV10-3 with TRBJ2-3, with TRBD2 matching over 7 bases. V trimming: 8 bases; J trimming: 0 bases; junction bases outside the gene matches: 5. Germline CDR1 ENHRY, CDR2 SYGVKD. CDR3 length: 14 residues. The CDR3 region has the DNA TGTGCCATCGGGGCTAGCGGTAGCACAGATACGCAGTATTTT. This gives the protein CAIGASGSTDTQYF.

This clonotype has ten or more counts. The chain couples TRBV29-1 to TRBJ2-7; 9 bases map to TRBD2. Germline values: CDR1 SQVTM, CDR2 ANQGSEA. This CDR3 has 14 residues. V shed 4 bases and J 5 bases; nucleotides not matched to a gene: 9. The CDR3, as DNA: TGCAGCGTTGTTGGGCTAGCGGGACTCGACGAGCAGTACTTC. Translation: CSVVGLAGLDEQYF.

The genes are TRBV6-2 or TRBV6-3 and TRBJ2-7; D not resolved. Trimming pared 5 bases from V and 2 bases from J, leaving 13 bases between. Germline CDR1 and CDR2: MNHEY and SVGEGT. The CDR3 length is 14 residues. CDR3 loop: CASSRPGVAYEQYF. CDR3 bases: TGTGCCAGCAGTCGACCAGGAGTGGCCTACGAGCAGTACTTC.

This clonotype was seen at least ten times. V and J are TRBV20-1 and TRBJ2-5; 8 bases match TRBD2. V was pared by 6 bases and J by 2 bases, with 2 bases of the junction left unmatched. The CDR3 spans 12 residues. Germline CDR1 and CDR2: DFQATT and SNEGSKA (reference sequence). The DNA of the CDR3 is TGCAGTGCCACTAGCGGTCAAGAGACCCAGTACTTC. It encodes CSATSGQETQYF.

The table lists this clonotype with a few counts. This sequence joins TRBV12-3 or TRBV12-4 and TRBJ2-2; D not resolved. V was pared by 3 bases and J by 6 bases, with 5 bases between. The CDR3 contains 12 residues. In DNA, the CDR3 is TGTGCCAGCAGTTTTTCGGCCGGGGAGCTGTTTTTT. It yields the protein CASSFSAGELFF.

This clonotype was picked up a small number of times. The chain carries TRBV29-1 and TRBJ1-5; a weak D match, TRBD1 (5 bases). Germline V gene data show CDR1 as SQVTM and CDR2 as ANQGSEA. Between the trimmed V and J ends, which lost 6 bases and 1 base, there was a span of 10 bases. This CDR3 contains 13 residues. The CDR3 region is CSVKRDSNQPQHF. Written as DNA, the CDR3 is TGCAGCGTGAAAAGGGACAGCAATCAGCCCCAGCATTTT.

This clonotype has just a few counts. The chain carries TRBV3-1 and TRBJ1-1; D gene uncertain. This CDR3 has 15 amino acids. V lost 1 base and J 4 bases, leaving 13 bases between the germline ends. Looked up from germline, CDR1 is LGHDT and CDR2 is YNNKEL (reference sequence). DNA for the CDR3: TGTGCCAGCAGCCAAGGGAGAAGGAGCCGCACTGAAGCTTTCTTT. Translating gives CASSQGRRSRTEAFF.

This clonotype was counted only a few times. This sequence joins TRBV28 and TRBJ2-2, with 7 bases fitting TRBD2. Per germline, CDR1 MDHEN and CDR2 SYDVKM. CDR3 size: 14 residues. The V and J ends lost 11 bases and 6 bases, in that order; junction bases with no gene match: 12. The CDR3 loop reads CALNGGGASGELFF. The CDR3 DNA follows: TGTGCCCTAAATGGGGGGGGAGCGTCCGGGGAGCTGTTTTTT.

This clonotype was counted a few times. The chain carries TRBV2 and TRBJ1-6, with D possibly being TRBD1 (5 bases). V was shortened by 6 bases and J by 9 bases, with 15 bases between the two germline ends. The CDR3 runs to 14 residues. Germline assignment: CDR1 SNHLY and CDR2 FYNNEI. DNA of the CDR3: TGTGCCAGCAGAGAGCAGGGAGGGATTTCACCCCTCCACTTT. As protein: CASREQGGISPLHF.

This clonotype was found many times. The chain couples TRBV28 to TRBJ2-2; maybe TRBD2 (5 bases). V was shortened by 6 bases and J by 2 bases, with 13 bases between the two germline ends. The germline gives CDR1 MDHEN, CDR2 SYDVKM. The CDR3 length is 15 residues. This CDR3 reads CASSSTGSNTGELFF. As DNA, the CDR3 is TGTGCCAGCAGCTCTACGGGGTCTAACACCGGGGAGCTGTTTTTT. Complete variable domain (other parts from reference TRBV28 and TRBJ2-2): DVKVTQSSRYLVKRTGEKVFLECVQDMDHENMFWYRQDPGLGLRLIYFSYDVKMKEKGDIPEGYSVSREKKERFSLILESASTNQTSMYLCASSSTGSNTGELFFGEGSRLTVL.

This chain connects TRBV10-2 to TRBJ2-3; 8 bases agree with TRBD1. The CDR3 contains 14 residues. J was trimmed by 1 base and V by 6 bases; bases with no gene match: 3. In germline, CDR1 is WSHSY, CDR2 SAAADI. CDR3: CASRDRGGTDTQYF. The CDR3 DNA follows: TGCGCCAGCAGAGACAGGGGTGGCACAGATACGCAGTATTTT.

The J gene is TRBJ2-7, the V gene TRBV6-1; D might be TRBD1 (6 bases). Germline assignment: CDR1 MNHNS and CDR2 SASEGT. The length of the CDR3 is 15 residues. The V and J ends lost 6 bases and 0 bases respectively, with 15 bases between them. The CDR3, as DNA: TGTGCCAGCAGCCTACGGGCGACAGGCTCCTACGAGCAGTACTTC. It is translated as CASSLRATGSYEQYF.